The next 30 T cell receptor beta chains were all read from a single sample in a study of beta chain features in type 1 diabetes. The antigens for these receptors are not known. All of the isolated RNA was reverse transcribed, so expressed TCRB transcripts were sequenced. Repertoires were generated with immunoSEQ multiplex PCR, while TCRdb's copy carries only in-frame clones and drops some. In the table there are 250,000 to 300,000 clones, around 25% of which are singletons. Study-level results: Shorter TCRB CDR3s, moderately but significantly so, were found in Type 1 diabetes patients in all four CD4+ subsets.

Sequenced sample: naive CD4+ T cells from blood. All receptors come from a woman aged 25 to 39 with type 1 diabetes.

This clone was seen a few times. The genes are TRBV14 and TRBJ2-7, with D tentatively TRBD1 (6 bases). The CDR3 covers 12 residues. Trimming pared 6 bases from V and 3 bases from J, leaving 9 bases between. Germline V gives CDR1 SGHDN, CDR2 FVKESK. The CDR3 loop reads CASRLGHYEQYF. The CDR3 DNA reads as TGTGCCAGCAGACTGGGACACTACGAGCAGTACTTC.

This chain connects TRBV4-1 to TRBJ1-1, with 8 bases aligning to TRBD1. The CDR3 runs 14 residues. Trimming removed 4 bases from V and 2 bases from J; junction bases left unmatched: 3. Germline CDR1 reads MGHRA; CDR2 reads YSYEKL. CDR3: CASSPGQANTEAFF. The CDR3, as DNA: TGCGCCAGCAGCCCGGGACAGGCTAACACTGAAGCTTTCTTT.

The V and J genes are TRBV25-1 and TRBJ1-1; D is unresolved. This CDR3 is 15 amino acids long. Germline V CDR1 and CDR2: MGHDK, SYGVNS. V lost 2 bases and J lost 1, with 11 bases in between. The CDR3, as DNA: TGTGCCAGCAGTGAAACCGCCCCGGGGAACACTGAAGCTTTCTTT. Residues: CASSETAPGNTEAFF. The full variable domain, with the rest looked up from reference TRBV25-1 and TRBJ1-1, is EADIYQTPRYLVIGTGKKITLECSQTMGHDKMYWYQQDPGMELHLIHYSYGVNSTEKGDLSSESTVSRIRTEHFPLTLESARPSHTSQYLCASSETAPGNTEAFFGQGTRLTVV.

The chain carries TRBV27 and TRBJ2-7, with 7 positions matching TRBD1. The ends lost 0 bases at V and 0 bases at J; junction bases unmatched: 2. Germline CDR1 and CDR2: MNHEY and SMNVEV (reference sequence). The CDR3 is 15 amino acids. For the CDR3, the DNA is TGTGCCAGCAGTTTATCTAGGGACAGCTCCTACGAGCAGTACTTC. It translates to CASSLSRDSSYEQYF.

V usage is TRBV2 and J usage is TRBJ1-2; D gene uncertain. Germline loops: CDR1 SNHLY, CDR2 FYNNEI. The V end was cut by 4 bases, the J end by 8 bases, with 8 bases between. The CDR3 runs 11 residues. The CDR3 here is CASSVRSGYTF. For the CDR3, the DNA is TGTGCCAGCAGTGTTCGGTCGGGCTACACCTTC.

This clone was counted a few times. The chain is built from TRBV2 and TRBJ2-1; the D gene is possibly TRBD2 (5 bases). From germline, CDR1 is SNHLY and CDR2 FYNNEI. V shed 3 bases and J shed 7 bases, with 16 bases lying between them. This CDR3 is 15 amino acids long. CDR3 region: CASSEAGAWWNEQFF. Here the CDR3 DNA reads TGTGCCAGCAGTGAGGCGGGCGCCTGGTGGAATGAGCAGTTCTTC.

This sequence joins TRBV11-1 and TRBJ2-7; 9 nucleotides match TRBD1. V shed 5 bases, J shed 2 bases, and the junction held 10 bases outside the gene matches. CDR1 and CDR2 (germline): SGHAT, FQDESV (reference sequence). This CDR3 has 16 residues. CDR3 nucleotides: TGTGCCAGCAGCCTGGCGGAGGGACAGGGCGCCTACGAGCAGTACTTC. It yields the protein CASSLAEGQGAYEQYF.

This clone occurred a few times. The genes are TRBV19 and TRBJ2-1; 7 positions agree with TRBD1. J gave up 0 bases and V 6 bases, and 2 bases lay outside the gene matches. The CDR3 is 14 residues long. Germline values: CDR1 LNHDA, CDR2 SQIVND (reference sequence). Here the CDR3 reads CASSRQGSYNEQFF. The CDR3 coding sequence is TGTGCCAGTAGCAGACAGGGCTCCTACAATGAGCAGTTCTTC.

This clone was recorded a few times. V gene TRBV15 combines with J gene TRBJ1-2; D unclear. CDR1 is LNHNV, CDR2 YYDKDF, per germline (reference sequence). V was trimmed by 5 bases and J by 3 bases, leaving 10 bases between them. The CDR3 has 13 residues. The CDR3 here is CATSLSSDYGYTF. The CDR3, as DNA: TGTGCCACCAGCCTTTCTTCCGACTATGGCTACACCTTC.

There are a few counts of this clone. The chain recombines TRBV25-1 with TRBJ1-3; 7 bases are shared with TRBD1. The germline V gene has CDR1 MGHDK and CDR2 SYGVNS. The CDR3 extends over 15 amino acids. The V and J ends lost 3 bases and 6 bases, in that order; junction bases with no gene match: 8. For the CDR3, the DNA is TGTGCCAGCAGTGAGGTTACAGGGGTGGAAAACACCATATATTTT. Translating gives CASSEVTGVENTIYF.

J is TRBJ2-3 and V is TRBV7-8; 10 nucleotides match TRBD1. Germline V gives CDR1 SGHVS, CDR2 FQNEAQ. V was pared by 0 bases and J by 3 bases, with 3 bases of the junction left unmatched. The CDR3 spans 16 residues. The CDR3 protein is CASSLAWGQGTDTQYF. The CDR3 nucleotides read TGTGCCAGCAGCTTAGCGTGGGGACAGGGGACAGATACGCAGTATTTT.

This clone was recorded a few times. This chain links TRBV29-1 with TRBJ2-5; the D gene is possibly TRBD1 (6 bases). CDR1 and CDR2 (germline): SQVTM, ANQGSEA. Trimming pared 3 bases from V and 4 bases from J, leaving 12 bases between. CDR3 length: 13 amino acids. This CDR3 is CSVDLGARETQYF. The CDR3 coding sequence is TGCAGCGTTGATCTGGGGGCGCGAGAGACCCAGTACTTC.

V gene TRBV30 combines with J gene TRBJ2-3, with a tentative D call TRBD2 (5 bases). V lost 0 bases, J lost 4 bases, and 14 bases lay in between. The CDR3 runs to 15 residues. Per the germline V gene, CDR1 is GTSNPN and CDR2 is SVGIG (reference sequence). The DNA for the CDR3 is TGTGCCTGGAGTGTACTTACGGGAACCGCAGATACGCAGTATTTT. Protein product: CAWSVLTGTADTQYF.

This clone was counted a few times. The rearrangement joins TRBV5-1 to TRBJ2-5; D may be TRBD2 (6 bases). Trimming took off 3 bases at V and 2 bases at J, with 17 bases between the two ends. The CDR3 runs to 16 residues. Per germline, CDR1 SGHRS and CDR2 YFSETQ. CDR3 sequence: CASSWGLITRQETQYF. The CDR3 nucleotides read TGCGCCAGCAGCTGGGGACTCATCACACGTCAAGAGACCCAGTACTTC. The full variable domain, completed using reference TRBV5-1 and TRBJ2-5, is KAGVTQTPRYLIKTRGQQVTLSCSPISGHRSVSWYQQTPGQGLQFLFEYFSETQRNKGNFPGRFSGRQFSNSRSEMNVSTLELGDSALYLCASSWGLITRQETQYFGPGTRLLVL.

This clone occurred a few times. The chain has TRBV29-1 and TRBJ1-2; 7 bases map to TRBD1. Per the germline V gene, CDR1 is SQVTM and CDR2 is ANQGSEA. Germline trimming cut 0 bases from V and 2 bases from J; bases unmatched to any gene: 6. There are 15 residues in the CDR3. Here the CDR3 DNA reads TGCAGCGTTGAAGATACAGGGGATATCAACTATGGCTACACCTTC. Protein: CSVEDTGDINYGYTF.

The chain has TRBV28 and TRBJ2-2; 7 bases fit TRBD1. This CDR3 contains 13 residues. Trimming cost V 8 bases and J 0 bases; bases outside gene matches: 0. The germline gives CDR1 MDHEN, CDR2 SYDVKM. The CDR3 spells CASGTANTGELFF. CDR3 nucleotides: TGTGCCAGCGGGACAGCGAACACCGGGGAGCTGTTTTTT. The whole variable domain, remainder taken from reference TRBV28 and TRBJ2-2, is DVKVTQSSRYLVKRTGEKVFLECVQDMDHENMFWYRQDPGLGLRLIYFSYDVKMKEKGDIPEGYSVSREKKERFSLILESASTNQTSMYLCASGTANTGELFFGEGSRLTVL.

The chain uses TRBV2 and TRBJ2-7; D possibly corresponds to TRBD1 (6 bases). The CDR3 extends over 15 amino acids. V lost 2 bases and J 2 bases, leaving 13 bases between the germline ends. CDR1 and CDR2 from the germline V gene are SNHLY and FYNNEI. CDR3 bases: TGTGCCAGCAGTGAAACGGGACATCTAACCTACGAGCAGTACTTC. Translated, it gives CASSETGHLTYEQYF.

This rearrangement joins TRBV5-1 to TRBJ1-4; D not resolved. The V end lost 1 base, the J end lost 4 bases, and 11 bases lay between the germline ends. Looked up from germline, CDR1 is SGHRS and CDR2 is YFSETQ. The CDR3 length is 15 residues. CDR3 DNA: TGCGCCAGCAGCTTGTCACTTCCCCGTAATGAAAAACTGTTTTTT. This encodes CASSLSLPRNEKLFF.

This clone was recorded a few times. The V and J genes are TRBV5-1 and TRBJ2-5, with 8 nucleotides matching TRBD2. J gave up 4 bases and V 3 bases, and 5 bases lay outside the gene matches. The CDR3 contains 14 residues. The germline V gene has CDR1 SGHRS and CDR2 YFSETQ. The CDR3 here is CASSSGLVGETQYF. CDR3 DNA: TGCGCCAGCAGCTCGGGACTAGTAGGAGAGACCCAGTACTTC.

This sequence joins TRBV30 and TRBJ1-2, with D unresolved. V was pared by 3 bases and J by 8 bases, with 22 bases between. The germline gives CDR1 GTSNPN, CDR2 SVGIG (reference sequence). CDR3 length: 15 residues. The CDR3 DNA reads TGTGCCTGGAGCCCTCAGTACGCGGGTGACTGGGGCTACACCTTC. It yields the protein CAWSPQYAGDWGYTF.

This chain joins TRBV18 and TRBJ1-2; TRBD1 matches 7 bases. The CDR3 extends over 14 amino acids. Germline assignment: CDR1 KGHSH and CDR2 LQKENI. Germline trimming cut 3 bases from V and 5 bases from J; bases unmatched to any gene: 6. CDR3 sequence (DNA): TGTGCCAGCTCACCCCGACAGGGATTTTATGGCTACACCTTC. This codes for CASSPRQGFYGYTF.

The chain recombines TRBV2 with TRBJ2-1, with 8 nucleotides matching TRBD2. This CDR3 has 11 amino acids. Looked up from germline, CDR1 is SNHLY and CDR2 is FYNNEI. Losses at the gene ends were 10 bases for V and 8 bases for J; bases not matched to a gene: 4. CDR3 protein: CATREGYEQFF. CDR3 DNA sequence: TGTGCCACCCGGGAGGGGTATGAGCAGTTCTTC.

The chain has TRBV5-4 and TRBJ2-2, with 8 positions matching TRBD1. CDR3 size: 16 residues. Germline V gives CDR1 SGHNT, CDR2 YYREEE (reference sequence). Losses at the gene ends were 4 bases for V and 1 base for J; bases not matched to a gene: 6. The CDR3, as DNA: TGTGCCAGCAGCCCGAGGGACAGGCTGAACACCGGGGAGCTGTTTTTT. As protein: CASSPRDRLNTGELFF.

V gene TRBV25-1 combines with J gene TRBJ2-3, with 11 bases lining up with TRBD2. The CDR3 contains 16 residues. From germline, CDR1 is MGHDK and CDR2 SYGVNS. After removal of 4 bases from V and 0 bases from J, the junction contained 3 bases not matched to a gene. CDR3 amino acids: CASSGGLAASTDTQYF. CDR3 DNA: TGTGCCAGCAGTGGGGGACTAGCGGCTAGCACAGATACGCAGTATTTT.

This clone was observed a few times. The gene calls are TRBV5-5 and TRBJ1-1; no firm D call. This CDR3 is built from 13 residues. CDR1 SGHKS and CDR2 YYEKEE come from the germline V gene (reference sequence). V was shortened by 4 bases and J by 0 bases, with 7 bases between the two germline ends. The CDR3 sequence is CASSPSMNTEAFF. In nucleotides, the CDR3 is TGTGCCAGCAGCCCATCTATGAACACTGAAGCTTTCTTT.

This clone appeared a few times. The V and J genes are TRBV9 and TRBJ2-1; 9 bases are a match to TRBD2. This CDR3 comprises 16 residues. CDR1 is SGDLS and CDR2 is YYNGEE in the germline V gene. The V segment lost 0 bases and the J segment 15 bases; nucleotides outside the gene matches: 16. The CDR3 nucleotides are TGTGCCAGCAGCGTAGGAGGGACTAGCTCAGTGGGTGGGCTGTTCTTC. This translates into CASSVGGTSSVGGLFF.

The chain couples TRBV5-4 to TRBJ2-3, with 7 bases that match TRBD2. J was trimmed by 6 bases and V by 2 bases; bases with no gene match: 9. Germline V gives CDR1 SGHNT, CDR2 YYREEE (reference sequence). This CDR3 has 15 residues. The CDR3 sequence is CASSFSLGGDDTQYF. The CDR3 nucleotides are TGTGCCAGCAGCTTTTCCCTGGGAGGGGATGATACGCAGTATTTT.

This chain connects TRBV9 to TRBJ2-3; 11 bases agree with TRBD2. Trimming cost V 0 bases and J 2 bases; bases outside gene matches: 2. CDR1 and CDR2 from the germline V gene are SGDLS and YYNGEE. The CDR3 has 16 amino acids. The CDR3 nucleotides are TGTGCCAGCAGCGTAGGACTAGCGGGATACACAGATACGCAGTATTTT. Amino acids: CASSVGLAGYTDTQYF.

This clone has more than one count but fewer than ten. The chain couples TRBV29-1 to TRBJ2-5; the D gene is possibly TRBD1 (6 bases). This CDR3 is built from 14 residues. Germline V gene sequence: CDR1 SQVTM, CDR2 ANQGSEA. Trimming shortened V by 2 bases and J by 2 bases, and 12 bases separated the two germline ends. In DNA, the CDR3 is TGCAGCGTTGAAAGGCAGGGGAAGCAAGAGACCCAGTACTTC. It specifies CSVERQGKQETQYF.

V gene TRBV27 combines with J gene TRBJ2-5, with 8 nucleotides matching TRBD1. Trimming at V came to 4 bases and at J to 3 bases, leaving 4 bases not matched to a gene. The CDR3 sequence is 14 residues long. Per germline, CDR1 MNHEY and CDR2 SMNVEV (reference sequence). CDR3 amino acids: CASSSMTGEETQYF. The CDR3 nucleotides read TGTGCCAGCAGTTCAATGACAGGGGAAGAGACCCAGTACTTC.